This TCR beta chain came from a study of shared clonotypes between healthy human individuals. Across the whole study: Per donor, CD8 memory used one plate, CD8 naive used two, CD4 memory used three and CD4 naive used three.

As to this clone: Antigen unknown.

Donors were healthy HIV-negative adults without recent acute infections or vaccinations. CDR1 GTSNPN and CDR2 SVGIG come from the germline V gene (reference sequence). V was trimmed by 4 bases and J by 4 bases, leaving 13 bases between them. This CDR3 comprises 13 residues. The study, taken as a whole, reports: Sampling used blood alone; tissue repertoires probably differ.

A deep-level run was used for the assay. TCRdb's table, derived via immunoSEQ multiplex PCR, lists solely in-frame clones and lacks some. Among some 2.1 million clones, 85% to 95% were seen once, and the ten largest hold under 0.15%. The sequenced sample was naive CD4+ T cells sorted from blood. Sample subset: CD45RA+ positively selected. The genes are TRBV30 and TRBJ2-5; TRBD2 might be the D (6 bases). This sequence originates from a man aged 18-30 years in good health. CDR3 residues: CAWTSDYRETQYF. In nucleotides, the CDR3 is TGTGCCTGGACTAGCGATTACCGAGAGACCCAGTACTTC.